A selection of T cell receptor beta chains follows, all from one sample in a study of blood T cell repertoires in COVID-19. Assay used: immunoSEQ multiplex PCR; TCRdb lists only in-frame clones, some missing. The top ten hold roughly 1.6% of the sample, which has about 140,000 clones, approximately 82% seen once. The specimen was peripheral blood. These receptors were collected from a human donor in a cohort sampled during active COVID-19. CDR3s include the opening cysteine and the closing phenylalanine or tryptophan. The D gene is left open where the match is weak. Clone sizes are given selectively: once, few, many, or a class where the clone is expanded.

J	D	size	V	CDR3	DNA
TRBJ2-3	TRBD1	NA	TRBV12-5	CASGLHGQGSDTQYF	TGTGCTAGTGGTCTACACGGACAGGGTTCAGATACGCAGTATTTT
TRBJ2-2	NA	NA	TRBV5-1	CASSLAAGPNTGELFF	TGCGCCAGCAGCTTGGCCGCAGGGCCGAACACCGGGGAGCTGTTTTTT
TRBJ1-5	NA	NA	TRBV27	CASRGSGWGNQPQHF	TGTGCCAGCAGGGGTTCCGGGTGGGGCAATCAGCCCCAGCATTTT
TRBJ2-7	TRBD1	few	TRBV25-1	CASSESGTGSYEQYF	TGTGCCAGCAGTGAATCTGGGACAGGCTCCTACGAGCAGTACTTC
TRBJ2-5	NA	NA	TRBV11-2	CASSLDRPSRETQYF	TGTGCCAGCAGCTTAGATCGGCCTAGCCGGGAGACCCAGTACTTC
TRBJ2-7	TRBD1	once	TRBV6-5	CASRTGGRVSEQYF	TGTGCCAGCAGGACAGGGGGAAGGGTGTCCGAGCAGTACTTC
TRBJ2-5	NA	NA	TRBV18	CASSREDAETQYF	TGTGCCAGCTCACGCGAGGATGCGGAGACCCAGTACTTC
TRBJ2-1	TRBD2	NA	TRBV7-2	CASSLTSGSGNEQFF	TGTGCCAGCAGCCTGACTAGCGGGAGCGGCAATGAGCAGTTCTTC
TRBJ2-5	NA	NA	TRBV11-3	CASSLGFSEIETQYF	TGTGCCAGCAGCTTAGGATTCTCAGAAATAGAGACCCAGTACTTC
TRBJ2-7	TRBD2	NA	TRBV6-2/TRBV6-3	CASSYGLAGGGYEQYF	TGTGCCAGCAGTTACGGTTTAGCGGGAGGAGGGTACGAGCAGTACTTC
TRBJ2-7	TRBD2	NA	TRBV28	CASSLAGGDEQYF	TGTGCCAGCAGTTTGGCGGGAGGGGACGAGCAGTACTTC
TRBJ2-5	TRBD2	NA	TRBV2	CASSPTSGGWETQYF	TGTGCCAGCAGTCCGACTAGCGGGGGCTGGGAGACCCAGTACTTC
TRBJ2-7	TRBD2	NA	TRBV7-3	CASSTMTGTTYEQYF	TGTGCCAGCAGCACAATGACCGGGACTACCTACGAGCAGTACTTC
TRBJ2-1	TRBD1	NA	TRBV4-1	CASSSGQGRVDEQFF	TGCGCCAGCAGCTCGGGACAGGGGAGAGTCGATGAGCAGTTCTTC
TRBJ2-7	NA	NA	TRBV3-1/TRBV3-2	CASSHEGAGRAKYF	TGTGCCAGCAGCCATGAAGGGGCGGGAAGGGCTAAGTACTTC
TRBJ2-2	TRBD1	NA	TRBV19	CASSAGTGGSRELFF	TGTGCCAGTAGTGCCGGGACAGGGGGTTCCCGGGAGCTGTTTTTT
TRBJ1-2	NA	few	TRBV5-1	CASSTTAGGENYGYTF	TGCGCCAGCAGCACCACCGCCGGGGGGGAAAACTATGGCTACACCTTC
TRBJ2-7	NA	NA	TRBV12-3/TRBV12-4	CASRRGTAYEQYF	TGTGCCAGCAGACGGGGGACAGCCTACGAGCAGTACTTC
TRBJ2-3	TRBD1	NA	TRBV7-2	CASSPNRGQTPLTDTQYF	TGTGCCAGCAGCCCAAATAGGGGGCAGACACCCCTCACAGATACGCAGTATTTT
TRBJ1-6	TRBD1	NA	TRBV6-5	CASRTIQGGHSPLHF	TGTGCCAGCAGAACAATACAGGGGGGACATTCACCCCTCCACTTT
TRBJ2-7	TRBD2	NA	TRBV2	CASRPGLSAEQYF	TGTGCCAGCAGGCCGGGACTATCTGCCGAGCAGTACTTC
TRBJ2-1	TRBD2	once	TRBV7-3	CASSFTGTSGRGGQFF	TGTGCCAGCAGCTTTACCGGGACTAGCGGGAGAGGGGGGCAGTTCTTC
TRBJ2-2	NA	NA	TRBV19	CASTIRGRGSGELFF	TGTGCCAGTACCATAAGAGGCAGAGGCTCCGGGGAGCTGTTTTTT
TRBJ2-7	NA	NA	TRBV15	CATSRDQGLGEQYF	TGTGCCACCAGCAGAGATCAGGGTTTGGGCGAGCAGTACTTC
TRBJ2-3	NA	NA	TRBV19	CASSALISTDTQYF	TGTGCCAGTAGTGCACTAATTAGCACAGATACGCAGTATTTT
TRBJ1-1	TRBD1	few	TRBV19	CASSTHRGRNTEAFF	TGTGCCAGTAGTACCCACAGGGGACGGAACACTGAAGCTTTCTTT
TRBJ2-1	TRBD2	NA	TRBV28	CASRPSGSGYNEQFF	TGTGCCAGCAGGCCTAGCGGGAGTGGTTACAATGAGCAGTTCTTC
TRBJ1-6	NA	NA	TRBV5-1	CASSPGGGLYNSPLHF	TGCGCCAGCAGCCCCGGCGGGGGGCTGTATAATTCACCCCTCCACTTT
TRBJ2-7	TRBD1	NA	TRBV5-1	CASSLQGYEQYF	TGCGCCAGCAGCCTACAGGGGTACGAGCAGTACTTC
TRBJ2-7	TRBD1	NA	TRBV27	CASSLLGTASSYEQYF	TGTGCCAGCAGCCTCCTAGGGACAGCAAGCTCCTACGAGCAGTACTTC
TRBJ2-2	NA	NA	TRBV3-1/TRBV3-2	CASSPSGGGTGELFF	TGTGCCAGCAGCCCTTCAGGGGGAGGCACCGGGGAGCTGTTTTTT
TRBJ2-1	NA	NA	TRBV7-3	CASSLTGWGEDEQFF	TGTGCCAGCAGCTTAACGGGGTGGGGGGAGGATGAGCAGTTCTTC
TRBJ2-3	TRBD2	NA	TRBV7-8	CASSVGSLAAPPDTQYF	TGTGCCAGCAGCGTAGGGAGTCTAGCGGCTCCACCAGATACGCAGTATTTT
TRBJ1-3	NA	NA	TRBV3-1/TRBV3-2	CASSRGADSSGNTIYF	TGTGCCAGCAGCCGAGGAGCCGACAGCTCTGGAAACACCATATATTTT
TRBJ1-2	NA	NA	TRBV7-2	CASTETLPQGHYGYTF	TGTGCCAGCACGGAGACTCTACCTCAGGGCCACTATGGCTACACCTTC
TRBJ2-1	NA	NA	TRBV11-2	CASSPGDYNEQFF	TGTGCCAGCAGCCCAGGGGATTACAATGAGCAGTTCTTC
TRBJ2-7	NA	few	TRBV2	CASKDTFLRYEQYF	TGTGCCAGCAAGGACACCTTCCTTAGGTACGAGCAGTACTTC
TRBJ2-1	NA	NA	TRBV11-3	CASSLDRGSSEQFF	TGTGCCAGCAGCTTAGATAGGGGGTCAAGTGAGCAGTTCTTC
TRBJ2-3	TRBD2	NA	TRBV5-5	CASSLGLADSDTQYF	TGTGCCAGCAGCTTGGGACTAGCGGACTCAGATACGCAGTATTTT
TRBJ1-1	TRBD1	NA	TRBV19	CASSIGGRTGMNTEAFF	TGTGCCAGTAGTATTGGGGGACGGACAGGGATGAACACTGAAGCTTTCTTT
TRBJ2-7	NA	NA	TRBV3-1/TRBV3-2	CASSQEKWQGPREQYF	TGTGCCAGCAGCCAAGAAAAGTGGCAGGGGCCCCGGGAGCAGTACTTC
TRBJ1-1	NA	NA	TRBV7-9	CASSSMADEAFF	TGTGCCAGCAGCTCAATGGCCGATGAAGCTTTCTTT
TRBJ2-5	TRBD2	few	TRBV2	CASRFISGSTARETQYF	TGTGCCAGCAGATTTATTAGCGGGAGTACCGCACGGGAGACCCAGTACTTC
TRBJ2-3	NA	NA	TRBV7-2	CASSLPAGRADTQYF	TGTGCCAGCAGCTTACCGGCGGGTAGAGCAGATACGCAGTATTTT
TRBJ1-4	TRBD1	NA	TRBV2	CASSAQGAGNEKLFF	TGTGCCAGCAGTGCCCAGGGGGCGGGTAATGAAAAACTGTTTTTT
TRBJ2-1	TRBD2	NA	TRBV10-3	CAISERGSEGLVYNEQFF	TGTGCCATCAGCGAGCGGGGGAGTGAAGGACTAGTTTACAATGAGCAGTTCTTC
TRBJ2-5	TRBD2	few	TRBV5-1	CASSSGLAGGGETQYF	TGCGCCAGCAGCTCGGGACTAGCGGGAGGAGGCGAGACCCAGTACTTC
TRBJ1-4	NA	NA	TRBV3-1/TRBV3-2	CASSQDWRGAGEKLFF	TGTGCCAGCAGCCAAGATTGGCGGGGGGCTGGTGAAAAACTGTTTTTT
TRBJ1-2	TRBD1	NA	TRBV19	CASSSKQGAVDYGYTF	TGTGCCAGTAGTAGCAAACAGGGGGCTGTGGACTATGGCTACACCTTC
TRBJ2-3	TRBD1	NA	TRBV7-3	CASSDRQGFDTQYF	TGTGCCAGCAGCGATCGACAGGGGTTCGATACGCAGTATTTT
TRBJ2-7	NA	NA	TRBV10-3	CAISELQGFEQYF	TGTGCCATCAGTGAGCTTCAGGGGTTCGAGCAGTACTTC
TRBJ2-7	TRBD2	NA	TRBV5-4	CASTTQLEAGAYEQYF	TGTGCCAGCACCACCCAGCTAGAGGCGGGAGCCTACGAGCAGTACTTC
TRBJ2-1	TRBD2	NA	TRBV3-1/TRBV3-2	CASSLGLAGGTPAGGEQFF	TGTGCCAGCAGCCTGGGACTAGCGGGAGGAACCCCCGCAGGAGGTGAGCAGTTCTTC
TRBJ2-3	NA	once	TRBV29-1	CSVQGTAGDTQYF	TGCAGCGTCCAAGGGACTGCGGGCGATACGCAGTATTTT
TRBJ2-1	TRBD2	NA	TRBV5-1	CASSLETSGNREQFF	TGCGCCAGCAGCTTGGAGACTAGCGGGAACCGTGAGCAGTTCTTC